One and the same sample provided the 21 T cell receptor beta chains below, sequenced in a study of PD-1 blockade in mismatch repair-deficient tumors. Sequencing was performed with immunoSEQ multiplex PCR; in TCRdb, only in-frame clones are kept and a portion is missing. The table includes tens of thousands of clones, around 85% detected once. This sample comprised peripheral blood, obtained 12 weeks after starting pembrolizumab. The receptors stem from an adult with mismatch repair-deficient cancer.

A word on this clone: Additional DNA sequences in this sample encode the identical CDR3. The chain has TRBV27 and TRBJ1-1; a weak D match, TRBD1 (5 bases). The ends were cut back, 2 bases at V and 1 base at J, with 8 bases in the middle. The CDR3 extends over 14 amino acids. CDR1 and CDR2 (germline): MNHEY, SMNVEV (reference sequence). The CDR3, as DNA: TGTGCCAGCAGTTTAGGGGGGGGGAACACTGAAGCTTTCTTT. Its translation: CASSLGGGNTEAFF.

The gene calls are TRBV4-1 and TRBJ1-2, with a possible D match to TRBD1 (5 bases). Germline CDR1 MGHRA, CDR2 YSYEKL. This CDR3 contains 16 residues. The ends were cut back, 8 bases at V and 1 base at J, with 20 bases in the middle. CDR3 residues: CASGQGAGSDNYGYTF. The CDR3 nucleotides read TGCGCCAGCGGACAAGGGGCTGGGTCCGATAACTATGGCTACACCTTC.

This chain joins TRBV7-8 and TRBJ2-3; 7 bases are shared with TRBD1. CDR3 length equals 15 residues. Germline V gene data show CDR1 as SGHVS and CDR2 as FQNEAQ. J was trimmed by 3 bases and V by 5 bases; bases with no gene match: 8. The CDR3 nucleotides read TGTGCCAGCAGCCAGGGGACAGTAGAAACAGATACGCAGTATTTT. Translated: CASSQGTVETDTQYF.

The rearrangement links TRBV19 to TRBJ1-5; weak D call: TRBD1 (6 bases). V lost 8 bases, J lost 3 bases, and 14 bases lay in between. CDR1 LNHDA and CDR2 SQIVND come from the germline V gene (reference sequence). The CDR3 spans 14 residues. CDR3 in amino acids: CASADRVINQPQHF. The CDR3 DNA sequence: TGTGCCAGTGCGGACAGAGTCATCAATCAGCCCCAGCATTTT.

CDR3 sequence reads: CASSQGLREKLFF. The CDR3 coding sequence is TGTGCCAGCAGCCAGGGACTTAGAGAAAAACTGTTTTTT. The J gene is TRBJ1-4, the V gene TRBV14, with a weak D call TRBD1 (5 bases). Between the trimmed V and J ends, which lost 3 bases and 8 bases, there was a span of 10 bases. The CDR3 spans 13 residues. CDR1 is SGHDN and CDR2 is FVKESK in the germline V gene.

The V gene is TRBV11-2, the J gene TRBJ2-1; D is possibly TRBD2 (6 bases). Germline V lookup: CDR1 SGHAT, CDR2 FQNNGV. V lost 3 bases and J lost 10, with 16 bases in between. The CDR3 has 14 residues. The CDR3 loop reads CASSLGGGTMEQFF. CDR3 nucleotides: TGTGCCAGCAGCTTGGGGGGAGGTACAATGGAGCAGTTCTTC. Drawing the rest from reference TRBV11-2 and TRBJ2-1, the complete variable domain is EAGVAQSPRYKIIEKRQSVAFWCNPISGHATLYWYQQILGQGPKLLIQFQNNGVVDDSQLPKDRFSAERLKGVDSTLKIQPAKLEDSAVYLCASSLGGGTMEQFFGPGTRLTVL.

J is TRBJ2-7 and V is TRBV7-6, with TRBD2 matching 8 bases. V shed 0 bases, J shed 0 bases, and the junction held 1 base outside the gene matches. Germline values: CDR1 SGHVS, CDR2 FNYEAQ. The CDR3 length is 15 residues. The CDR3 loop reads CASSLAAGDSYEQYF. The CDR3 region has the DNA TGTGCCAGCAGCTTAGCAGCGGGGGACTCCTACGAGCAGTACTTC.

This clone has just a few counts. V usage is TRBV7-3 and J usage is TRBJ1-1; 7 bases agree with TRBD1. With V trimmed by 2 bases and J by 5 bases, 5 bases remained unmatched. CDR3 size: 14 residues. Germline values: CDR1 SGHTA, CDR2 FQGTGA. The CDR3 spells CASSLDRVETEAFF. The CDR3 DNA follows: TGTGCCAGCAGCTTAGACAGGGTTGAAACTGAAGCTTTCTTT.

The chain recombines TRBV11-3 with TRBJ2-1; 9 bases align to TRBD2. Germline CDR1 and CDR2: SGHNT and YENEEA. V trimming: 2 bases; J trimming: 5 bases; junction bases outside the gene matches: 13. The CDR3 spans 18 residues. The CDR3 protein is CASSLFIFGTSYHNEQFF. For the CDR3, the DNA is TGTGCCAGCAGCTTATTTATATTTGGGACTAGCTACCACAATGAGCAGTTCTTC. Full variable domain (remainder filled in from reference TRBV11-3 and TRBJ2-1): EAGVVQSPRYKIIEKKQPVAFWCNPISGHNTLYWYLQNLGQGPELLIRYENEEAVDDSQLPKDRFSAERLKGVDSTLKIQPAELGDSAVYLCASSLFIFGTSYHNEQFFGPGTRLTVL.

Turning to this clone: Its ends do not fully match the called genes, so a read error is possible. This same CDR3 is encoded by further DNA sequences in the sample. V and J are TRBV5-8 and TRBJ2-6, with D possibly TRBD1 on 5 matching bases. The germline V gene has CDR1 SGHTS and CDR2 YDEGEE. The CDR3 is 11 residues long. Written as DNA, the CDR3 is TGTGCCAGCAGCCAGGGTAACGTCCTGACTTTT. Protein product: CASSQGNVLTF.

The chain employs TRBV10-2 and TRBJ2-3, with TRBD2 matching 10 bases. Trimming cost V 3 bases and J 4 bases; bases outside gene matches: 4. CDR3 length: 15 amino acids. CDR1 and CDR2 (germline): WSHSY, SAAADI. The CDR3 DNA follows: TGCGCCAGCAGTGAACGTACTAGCGGGGCAGATACGCAGTATTTT. Translating gives CASSERTSGADTQYF.

The gene calls are TRBV5-3 and TRBJ1-4; D is uncertain. TRBV5-3 is sorted into the ORF group, with uncertain function. The CDR3 totals 15 residues. Between the trimmed V and J ends, which lost 4 bases and 8 bases, there was a span of 18 bases. Here the CDR3 DNA reads TGTGCCAGAAGCGGGAGGACTCTGTGGGCCGAAAAACTGTTTTTT. Translation gives CARSGRTLWAEKLFF.

This sequence joins TRBV4-1 and TRBJ2-7, with 11 bases aligning to TRBD2. The CDR3 sequence is 16 residues long. The germline V gene encodes CDR1 MGHRA and CDR2 YSYEKL. The junction had 4 bases not matched to a gene; V was cut back by 0 bases and J by 3 bases. The CDR3 loop is CASSQDVAGGYYEQYF. The CDR3, as DNA: TGCGCCAGCAGCCAAGATGTAGCGGGAGGGTACTACGAGCAGTACTTC.

This clone was recorded once. V and J are TRBV19 and TRBJ2-2, with D possibly TRBD2 on 5 matching bases. CDR3 size: 13 residues. Trimming shortened V by 3 bases and J by 7 bases, and 9 bases separated the two germline ends. Looked up from germline, CDR1 is LNHDA and CDR2 is SQIVND (reference sequence). The CDR3 protein is CASSIGIGGELFF. CDR3 sequence (DNA): TGTGCCAGTAGTATCGGGATTGGCGGGGAGCTGTTTTTT.

This chain connects TRBV6-1 to TRBJ1-2; no firm D call. Deletions cut 6 bases from V and 0 bases from J, with 14 bases between. The CDR3 covers 15 residues. Germline-derived CDR1 and CDR2 are MNHNS and SASEGT. CDR3 DNA: TGTGCCAGCAGCCTGGAAAGGGTAGCTAACTATGGCTACACCTTC. Its protein product is CASSLERVANYGYTF.

The chain uses TRBV7-3 and TRBJ1-1; D remains ambiguous. The germline gives CDR1 SGHTA, CDR2 FQGTGA. CDR3 length: 13 amino acids. Trimming left V 1 base short and J 0 bases short, with 3 bases between. The CDR3 bases are TGTGCCAGCAGCTTAAGCGTGAACACTGAAGCTTTCTTT. This translates into CASSLSVNTEAFF.

The chain joins TRBV2 to TRBJ2-5; D not certain. Germline CDR1 is SNHLY and CDR2 is FYNNEI. The germline V and J ends were trimmed by 7 bases and 2 bases, with 8 bases remaining between them. The CDR3 length is 12 residues. CDR3 amino acids: CASKVSQETQYF. CDR3 coding DNA: TGTGCCAGCAAGGTCAGTCAAGAGACCCAGTACTTC.

CDR3 amino acids: CATSRDGTRAFF. The CDR3 bases are TGTGCCACCAGCAGAGATGGGACACGGGCTTTCTTT. The chain joins TRBV15 to TRBJ1-1; TRBD1 might be the D (6 bases). V was cut by 0 bases and J by 11 bases, with 10 bases left in between. This CDR3 region has 12 residues. Germline CDR1 LNHNV, CDR2 YYDKDF (reference sequence).

The rearrangement uses TRBV19 and TRBJ1-5; possibly TRBD1 for D (5 bases). Per germline, CDR1 LNHDA and CDR2 SQIVND (reference sequence). The CDR3 consists of 15 residues. V was cut by 8 bases and J by 1 base, with 15 bases left in between. The CDR3 DNA reads TGTGCCAGTGAGCCAAGGGGTCCCAGCAATCAGCCCCAGCATTTT. This encodes CASEPRGPSNQPQHF.

The CDR3 loop is CASSYSDKNTEAFF. The CDR3 nucleotides are TGTGCCAGCAGTTACTCAGACAAGAACACTGAAGCTTTCTTT. The chain employs TRBV6-6 and TRBJ1-1; no firm D call. The germline CDR1 and CDR2 sequences are MNHNY and SVGAGI (reference sequence). V shed 0 bases and J shed 1 base, with 6 bases lying between them. There are 14 residues in the CDR3.

The sample holds a few counts of this clone. The chain employs TRBV9 and TRBJ2-7, with a weak D call TRBD1 (6 bases). The length of the CDR3 is 15 residues. Trimming removed 0 bases from V and 1 base from J, with 11 bases in between. Germline-derived CDR1 and CDR2 are SGDLS and YYNGEE. CDR3 loop: CASSVARTESYEQYF. The CDR3 bases are TGTGCCAGCAGCGTAGCTCGGACAGAGTCCTACGAGCAGTACTTC.